The entry that follows covers one T cell receptor (beta chain) sequence. Its antigen is unknown. In germline, CDR1 is SNHLY, CDR2 FYNNEI. The length of the CDR3 is 16 residues. The V segment lost 4 bases and the J segment 0 bases; nucleotides outside the gene matches: 6. This sample is part of a study of T-cell memory formation after mild COVID-19. Study-level results: Second-wave clones peaking on day 37 lacked confirmed SARS-CoV-2 specificity.

5'RACE primed from the constant segment yielded TCR alpha and TCR beta cDNA libraries bearing sample barcodes and UMIs. TCRdb re-called the 5' RACE reads through MiXCR, storing one row per CDR3 protein. This sample has approximately 350,000 distinct CDR3 sequences, with 10% to 15% found just once. Sequencing was carried out using PBMCs or a T cell subset sorted from them (not recorded which). The sequence was obtained from a young man who had mild COVID-19 (a few samples of this study predate the infection). Cell type and time point are not known. The V call is TRBV2, the J call TRBJ2-1; 7 nucleotides line up with TRBD2. This chain's CDR3 is CASSAPGGHSYNEQFF. The CDR3, as DNA: TGTGCCAGCAGTGCGCCGGGGGGTCACTCCTACAATGAGCAGTTCTTC.